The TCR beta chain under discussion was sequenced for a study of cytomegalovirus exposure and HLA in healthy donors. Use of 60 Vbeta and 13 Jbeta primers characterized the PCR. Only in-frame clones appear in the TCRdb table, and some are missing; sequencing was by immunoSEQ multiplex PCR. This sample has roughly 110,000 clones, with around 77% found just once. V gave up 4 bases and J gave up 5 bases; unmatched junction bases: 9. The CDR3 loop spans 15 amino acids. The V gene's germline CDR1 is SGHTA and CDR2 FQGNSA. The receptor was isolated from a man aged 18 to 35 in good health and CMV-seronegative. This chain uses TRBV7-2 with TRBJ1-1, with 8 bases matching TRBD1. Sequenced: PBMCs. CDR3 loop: CASSSPTGGGTEAFF. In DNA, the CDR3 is TGTGCCAGCAGCTCACCAACAGGGGGGGGGACTGAAGCTTTCTTT.